The 27 T cell receptor beta chains below were found in one sample sequenced in a study of cytomegalovirus exposure and HLA in healthy donors. PCR employed 60 Vbeta and 13 Jbeta primers. Method: immunoSEQ multiplex PCR; TCRdb's copy keeps in-frame clones and lacks some. The profile covers 150,000 to 200,000 clones, with about 80% appearing a single time and roughly 0.7% taken by the ten largest. The material sequenced was PBMCs. These receptors were collected from a boy younger than 18 in good health and CMV-seronegative.

The chain employs TRBV13 and TRBJ1-5, with TRBD1 as a possible D gene (5 bases). CDR3 size: 14 residues. Trimming removed 6 bases from V and 3 bases from J, with 12 bases in between. The germline gives CDR1 PRHDT, CDR2 FYEKMQ (reference sequence). CDR3 DNA sequence: TGTGCCAGCAGTTTTAAAGGGGCCAATCAGCCCCAGCATTTT. It specifies CASSFKGANQPQHF.

The chain couples TRBV12-5 to TRBJ2-5; 7 positions agree with TRBD2. From germline, CDR1 is LGHNT and CDR2 FRNRAP. Trimming took 5 bases from V and 2 from J; bases not matched to a gene: 8. The CDR3 has 15 residues. The CDR3 reads CASGLTAGEQETQYF. CDR3 coding DNA: TGTGCTAGTGGTCTGACGGCGGGAGAGCAAGAGACCCAGTACTTC.

As concerns this clone: Other DNA sequences within the sample encode an identical CDR3. The chain links TRBV5-1 to TRBJ1-1; 8 bases are a match to TRBD1. The CDR3 has 14 amino acids. Germline CDR1 is SGHRS and CDR2 is YFSETQ. Trimming at V came to 2 bases and at J to 1 base, leaving 1 base not matched to a gene. The CDR3: CASSLDRGNTEAFF. The DNA of the CDR3 is TGCGCCAGCAGCTTAGACAGGGGGAACACTGAAGCTTTCTTT.

This rearrangement joins TRBV5-1 to TRBJ2-1, with 8 bases fitting TRBD1. The germline gives CDR1 SGHRS, CDR2 YFSETQ. CDR3 size: 15 residues. Trimming removed 3 bases from V and 7 bases from J; junction bases left unmatched: 9. CDR3 in amino acids: CASSSGQGEKNEQFF. In nucleotides, the CDR3 is TGCGCCAGCAGCTCAGGACAGGGAGAAAAGAATGAGCAGTTCTTC.

This chain links TRBV6-5 with TRBJ1-1; maybe TRBD1 (6 bases). Germline loops: CDR1 MNHEY, CDR2 SVGAGI. Trimming stripped 6 bases from V and 1 base from J, with 12 bases between. CDR3 length equals 14 residues. The CDR3 sequence is CASRVGGPNTEAFF. The DNA of the CDR3 is TGTGCCAGCAGAGTAGGGGGACCGAACACTGAAGCTTTCTTT.

The table lists this clone with a few counts. The CDR3 bases are TGTGCCAGCAGTGAAGCAGGGGGGGGCACTGAAGCTTTCTTT. As protein: CASSEAGGGTEAFF. V is TRBV6-1 and J is TRBJ1-1; D possibly corresponds to TRBD1 (6 bases). Germline CDR1 MNHNS, CDR2 SASEGT. This CDR3 comprises 14 residues. V lost 0 bases to trimming and J lost 4 bases, with 9 bases between them.

The V call is TRBV11-3, the J call TRBJ2-2, with TRBD2 as a possible D gene (6 bases). Germline lookup yields CDR1 SGHNT and CDR2 YENEEA. V was pared by 7 bases and J by 0 bases, with 15 bases between. CDR3 length: 16 amino acids. This chain's CDR3 is CASNKGWGANTGELFF. The CDR3 DNA follows: TGTGCCAGCAACAAAGGGTGGGGGGCGAACACCGGGGAGCTGTTTTTT.

Here the CDR3 reads CASSFGRRDTQYF. CDR3 in DNA: TGTGCCAGCAGCTTCGGGAGGAGAGATACGCAGTATTTT. This chain uses TRBV5-6 with TRBJ2-3; 7 nucleotides agree with TRBD2. J lost 5 bases, V lost 2 bases, and 2 bases had no gene match. This CDR3 has 13 residues. Germline V gene lookup returns CDR1 SGHDT and CDR2 YYEEEE.

The chain has TRBV5-6 and TRBJ1-1; D remains unclear. Germline CDR1 and CDR2: SGHDT and YYEEEE. The CDR3 extends over 13 amino acids. Trimming pared 3 bases from V and 0 bases from J, leaving 6 bases between. The CDR3 coding sequence is TGTGCCAGCAGCTCGGGTATGAACACTGAAGCTTTCTTT. Protein: CASSSGMNTEAFF.

The rearrangement joins TRBV11-3 to TRBJ1-1; TRBD1 agrees at 7 bases. V shed 3 bases, J shed 7 bases, and the junction held 26 bases outside the gene matches. CDR1 SGHNT and CDR2 YENEEA come from the germline V gene. The CDR3 spans 20 residues. CDR3 loop: CASSFVRRSGQDRSKGEAFF. The CDR3 nucleotides are TGTGCCAGCAGCTTCGTTAGGCGGTCAGGACAGGACAGGAGCAAGGGTGAAGCTTTCTTT.

The rearrangement links TRBV6-1 to TRBJ2-5; tentative D call: TRBD2 (5 bases). The DNA end is a closer match to TRBJ2-7, so the J assignment may be wrong. Germline-derived CDR1 and CDR2 are MNHNS and SASEGT. The CDR3 is 13 amino acids. CDR3 protein: CASSARGEYEQYF. CDR3 sequence (DNA): TGTGCCAGCAGTGCTCGGGGTGAGTACGAGCAGTACTTC.

The chain is built from TRBV5-6 and TRBJ2-5; 7 bases match TRBD2. V lost 3 bases, J lost 5 bases, and 16 bases stayed unmatched. The germline gives CDR1 SGHDT, CDR2 YYEEEE. This CDR3 has 17 residues. CDR3 loop: CASSSVTTAGASETQYF. Written as DNA, the CDR3 is TGTGCCAGCAGCTCCGTAACGACGGCGGGAGCTTCGGAGACCCAGTACTTC.

This clone was counted between two and nine times. The genes are TRBV5-5 and TRBJ1-4, with D possibly matching TRBD1 (6 bases). Germline CDR1 is SGHKS and CDR2 is YYEKEE (reference sequence). The germline V and J ends were trimmed by 5 bases and 7 bases, with 18 bases remaining between them. CDR3 size: 15 residues. The CDR3 nucleotides read TGTGCCAGCAGGCTGCAACAGGGTACGGGTGAAAAACTGTTTTTT. Translating it yields CASRLQQGTGEKLFF.

The rearrangement uses TRBV11-2 and TRBJ2-2, with TRBD2 as a possible D gene (6 bases). V lost 1 base and J lost 7, with 7 bases in between. Germline-derived CDR1 and CDR2 are SGHAT and FQNNGV. The CDR3 has 13 residues. This CDR3 is CASSLGGVGELFF. The CDR3 DNA is TGTGCCAGCAGCTTAGGCGGGGTCGGGGAGCTGTTTTTT.

DNA for the CDR3: TGTGCCAGCAGCCTGAAGACAGATGAAAAACTGTTTTTT. Its protein is CASSLKTDEKLFF. The chain combines TRBV5-8 with TRBJ1-4; weak D call: TRBD1 (5 bases). From germline, CDR1 is SGHTS and CDR2 YDEGEE. The CDR3 is made up of 13 amino acids. The V end was cut by 4 bases, the J end by 6 bases, with 10 bases between. The full variable domain, completed using reference TRBV5-8 and TRBJ1-4, is EAGVTQSPTHLIKTRGQQATLRCSPISGHTSVYWYQQALGLGLQFLLWYDEGEERNRGNFPPRFSGRQFPNYSSELNVNALELEDSALYLCASSLKTDEKLFFGSGTQLSVL.

This clone was seen a few times. V gene TRBV19 combines with J gene TRBJ1-5; no clear D gene. This CDR3 spans 15 amino acids. Germline CDR1 is LNHDA and CDR2 is SQIVND (reference sequence). V was trimmed by 0 bases and J by 0 bases, leaving 6 bases between them. The CDR3, as DNA: TGTGCCAGTAGTATAGATTGGCATAGCAATCAGCCCCAGCATTTT. It encodes CASSIDWHSNQPQHF. The full variable domain, completed using reference TRBV19 and TRBJ1-5, is DGGITQSPKYLFRKEGQNVTLSCEQNLNHDAMYWYRQDPGQGLRLIYYSQIVNDFQKGDIAEGYSVSREKKESFPLTVTSAQKNPTAFYLCASSIDWHSNQPQHFGDGTRLSIL.

The chain is built from TRBV7-8 and TRBJ1-4, with 7 bases aligning to TRBD1. The CDR3 runs to 17 residues. Unmatched junction bases numbered 12, after V lost 4 bases and J lost 4 bases. CDR1 and CDR2 from the germline V gene are SGHVS and FQNEAQ. Written as DNA, the CDR3 is TGTGCCAGCAGCTCCTATAAAGGGGACAGTTTTAATGAAAAACTGTTTTTT. Translated, it gives CASSSYKGDSFNEKLFF.

CDR3 residues: CASSPRLGQGIYEQYF. CDR3 nucleotide sequence: TGTGCCAGCAGCCCCAGGCTGGGACAGGGAATCTACGAGCAGTACTTC. This chain links TRBV7-9 with TRBJ2-7, with 9 bases identical to TRBD1. There are 16 residues in the CDR3. With 5 bases clipped from V and 3 bases from J, the junction kept 11 bases outside the gene matches. Germline V CDR1 and CDR2: SEHNR, FQNEAQ (reference sequence).

The chain couples TRBV11-2 to TRBJ1-1; tentatively, D is TRBD1 (6 bases). The CDR3 covers 17 residues. Trimming took 3 bases from V and 7 from J, leaving 24 bases between them. CDR1 is SGHAT, CDR2 FQNNGV, per germline. CDR3 in amino acids: CASSFRGSRVLMDEAFF. The DNA for the CDR3 is TGTGCCAGCAGCTTTAGGGGGAGTCGAGTACTGATGGATGAAGCTTTCTTT.

The V gene is TRBV19, the J gene TRBJ1-5, with a weak D call TRBD1 (6 bases). V gave up 3 bases and J gave up 4 bases, with 22 bases separating them. Germline assignment: CDR1 LNHDA and CDR2 SQIVND (reference sequence). The CDR3 has 18 amino acids. The CDR3 is CASSILGWTELENQPQHF. The CDR3 nucleotides read TGTGCCAGTAGTATCCTGGGATGGACAGAACTGGAGAATCAGCCCCAGCATTTT.

The chain couples TRBV19 to TRBJ2-2; 10 nucleotides line up with TRBD1. The CDR3 is 16 residues long. After removal of 5 bases from V and 7 bases from J, the junction contained 10 bases not matched to a gene. From germline, CDR1 is LNHDA and CDR2 SQIVND (reference sequence). The DNA for the CDR3 is TGTGCCAGTAGTTCGACCGGGACAGGGGCGGACGGGGAGCTGTTTTTT. Translating it yields CASSSTGTGADGELFF.

A single count supports this clone. The chain carries TRBV21-1 and TRBJ2-7; the DNA was not compared with TRBD2, the D call given in the table. TRBV21-1 is shown as a pseudogene. This CDR3 is built from 15 residues. The CDR3 protein is CASNPAEVPTYEQYF. As DNA, the CDR3 is TGTGCCAGCAACCCTGCAGAGGTCCCCACCTACGAGCAGTACTTC.

The chain joins TRBV6-6 to TRBJ1-2; D unclear. CDR3 length equals 11 residues. CDR1 MNHNY and CDR2 SVGAGI come from the germline V gene (reference sequence). Between the trimmed V and J ends, which lost 6 bases and 8 bases, there was a span of 10 bases. This CDR3 is CASRITGGYTF. The CDR3 DNA reads TGTGCCAGCAGGATAACGGGGGGCTACACCTTC.

The chain uses TRBV30 and TRBJ2-5, with a weak D call TRBD1 (5 bases). V was trimmed by 2 bases and J by 5 bases, leaving 9 bases between them. From germline, CDR1 is GTSNPN and CDR2 SVGIG (reference sequence). The CDR3 sequence is 12 residues long. The CDR3 here is CAWSRGRETQYF. CDR3 nucleotide sequence: TGTGCCTGGAGTAGGGGCCGGGAGACCCAGTACTTC.

The chain employs TRBV30 and TRBJ2-3; no reliable D call. The V gene lost 4 bases and the J gene lost 2 bases, with 7 bases spanning the gap. Germline V gene data show CDR1 as GTSNPN and CDR2 as SVGIG (reference sequence). The length of the CDR3 is 12 residues. CDR3 in DNA: TGTGCCTGGAAGCTATACACAGATACGCAGTATTTT. Its protein product is CAWKLYTDTQYF.

The chain is built from TRBV7-3 and TRBJ1-2; tentatively, D is TRBD1 (5 bases). With 1 base removed from V and 8 bases from J, the gap between germline ends came to 14 bases. The germline gives CDR1 SGHTA, CDR2 FQGTGA. This CDR3 has 14 residues. The CDR3 region is CASSLSGGERGYTF. The CDR3 region has the DNA TGTGCCAGCAGCTTAAGTGGAGGGGAGCGCGGCTACACCTTC. Supplemented by reference TRBV7-3 and TRBJ1-2, the full variable domain reads GAGVSQTPSNKVTEKGKYVELRCDPISGHTALYWYRQSLGQGPEFLIYFQGTGAADDSGLPNDRFFAVRPEGSVSTLKIQRTERGDSAVYLCASSLSGGERGYTFGSGTRLTVV.

This chain uses TRBV7-6 with TRBJ2-6, with 10 bases aligning to TRBD2. Trimming removed 1 base from V and 1 base from J; junction bases left unmatched: 4. Germline loops: CDR1 SGHVS, CDR2 FNYEAQ. The CDR3 extends over 18 amino acids. The CDR3 DNA is TGTGCCAGCAGCTTAGGAGAACTAGCGGGATCTGGGGCCAACGTCCTGACTTTC. Its translation: CASSLGELAGSGANVLTF. Full variable domain (missing parts from reference TRBV7-6 and TRBJ2-6): GAGVSQSPRYKVTKRGQDVALRCDPISGHVSLYWYRQALGQGPEFLTYFNYEAQQDKSGLPNDRFSAERPEGSISTLTIQRTEQRDSAMYRCASSLGELAGSGANVLTFGAGSRLTVL.